This T cell receptor beta chain was documented in a study of blood T cell repertoires in COVID-19. Study as a whole: From T cells, B-cell-depleted T cells, or PBMCs came the material, which was cDNA or gDNA.

CDR3 size: 15 residues. Per the germline V gene, CDR1 is SGHTA and CDR2 is FQGNSA. V lost 6 bases to trimming and J lost 3 bases, with 14 bases between them. Data came from immunoSEQ multiplex PCR; TCRdb stores just in-frame clones and leaves some out. The sample records a few hundred thousand clones, more than 70% being singletons. Sequencing was done on a sample of peripheral blood. The clonotype was recovered from a woman under 40 who had recovered from COVID-19. The chain links TRBV7-2 to TRBJ2-2, with a tentative D call TRBD2 (6 bases). The CDR3 nucleotides are TGTGCCAGCAGGCGTGGGGGAGGTGACACCGGGGAGCTGTTTTTT. It is translated as CASRRGGGDTGELFF.